The next 27 T cell receptor beta chains were all read from a single sample in a study of blood T cell repertoires in COVID-19. Produced via immunoSEQ multiplex PCR; TCRdb's table is partial and in-frame only. The sample has about 260,000 clones, 84% seen once. Sequenced: peripheral blood. The receptors here all came from a human donor in a cohort sampled during active COVID-19.

The J gene is TRBJ1-1, the V gene TRBV6-6; TRBD1 matches at 8 bases. This CDR3 has 15 amino acids. Germline V gene sequence: CDR1 MNHNY, CDR2 SVGAGI (reference sequence). V was pared by 2 bases and J by 5 bases, with 7 bases of the junction left unmatched. Written as DNA, the CDR3 is TGTGCCAGCAGTTACCCGGGACAGGTCCGGACTGAAGCTTTCTTT. Amino acids: CASSYPGQVRTEAFF.

V and J are TRBV5-6 and TRBJ2-1; 11 nucleotides align to TRBD2. Germline V lookup: CDR1 SGHDT, CDR2 YYEEEE. This CDR3 comprises 18 residues. The junction had 6 bases not matched to a gene; V was cut back by 1 base and J by 0 bases. The CDR3 DNA reads as TGTGCCAGCAGCTTGATTAGTAGCGGGGGGGCCTCCTACAATGAGCAGTTCTTC. It yields the protein CASSLISSGGASYNEQFF.

This clone showed up just once. This chain connects TRBV5-1 to TRBJ1-1, with a possible D match to TRBD1 (5 bases). This CDR3 comprises 14 residues. The germline gives CDR1 SGHRS, CDR2 YFSETQ. Trimming removed 3 bases at V and 5 bases at J, with 14 bases between. Written as DNA, the CDR3 is TGCGCCAGCAGCTCAGGACGGGACTTGACTGAAGCTTTCTTT. Amino acids: CASSSGRDLTEAFF.

V gene TRBV5-6 combines with J gene TRBJ2-5, with TRBD2 matching over 12 bases. Losses at the gene ends were 3 bases for V and 0 bases for J; bases not matched to a gene: 6. CDR3 size: 17 residues. Germline CDR1 and CDR2: SGHDT and YYEEEE. In DNA form, the CDR3 reads TGTGCCAGCAGCTCCGGGACTAGCGGGCGCCACCAAGAGACCCAGTACTTC. The encoded protein is CASSSGTSGRHQETQYF.

The chain links TRBV6-6 to TRBJ1-1; 7 nucleotides agree with TRBD1. The ends lost 6 bases at V and 1 base at J; junction bases unmatched: 5. The CDR3 covers 14 residues. In germline, CDR1 is MNHNY, CDR2 SVGAGI (reference sequence). CDR3 amino acids: CASRLGTANTEAFF. The DNA for the CDR3 is TGTGCCAGCAGGTTGGGGACAGCGAACACTGAAGCTTTCTTT.

The V and J genes are TRBV4-3 and TRBJ2-3, with a tentative D call TRBD1 (6 bases). The germline V gene encodes CDR1 LGHNA and CDR2 YSLEER. V lost 0 bases and J 9 bases, leaving 13 bases between the germline ends. The CDR3 runs to 14 residues. The CDR3 DNA sequence: TGCGCCAGCAGCCAAGATCTCAAAGGGACAACGCAGTATTTT. Its translation: CASSQDLKGTTQYF.

The gene calls are TRBV3-1 (or the pseudogene TRBV3-2) and TRBJ2-2; TRBD2 agrees at 8 bases. This CDR3 is 16 amino acids long. Germline CDR1 reads LGHDT; CDR2 reads YNNKEL (reference sequence). Trimming at V came to 4 bases and at J to 5 bases, leaving 9 bases not matched to a gene. CDR3 residues: CASSLSGLGVTGELFF. The CDR3 nucleotides read TGTGCCAGCAGCCTTTCGGGACTAGGGGTAACCGGGGAGCTGTTTTTT.

V gene TRBV12-3 or TRBV12-4 combines with J gene TRBJ1-1; no reliable D call. V was trimmed by 8 bases and J by 0 bases, leaving 4 bases between them. The CDR3 runs 11 residues. Written as DNA, the CDR3 is TGTGCCAGCCAGTTGAACACTGAAGCTTTCTTT. Protein product: CASQLNTEAFF.

The V and J genes are TRBV27 and TRBJ2-3; 12 positions agree with TRBD2. This CDR3 is built from 15 residues. The junction had 4 bases not matched to a gene; V was cut back by 6 bases and J by 3 bases. Germline V gives CDR1 MNHEY, CDR2 SMNVEV (reference sequence). CDR3 sequence (DNA): TGTGCCAGCAGAAGAGGGACTAGCGGGACAGATACGCAGTATTTT. Translated, it gives CASRRGTSGTDTQYF.

The J gene is TRBJ1-4, the V gene TRBV21-1; TRBD1 is taken as the D call from the table, unchecked against the DNA. TRBV21-1 is designated a pseudogene. This CDR3 region has 16 residues. The CDR3 loop is CASSWIRQGRIEKLFF. CDR3 nucleotides: TGTGCCAGCAGCTGGATTAGACAGGGTCGGATAGAAAAACTGTTTTTT.

This chain connects TRBV5-6 to TRBJ2-7; TRBD2 agrees at 14 bases. CDR1 SGHDT and CDR2 YYEEEE come from the germline V gene. This CDR3 has 14 residues. J gave up 6 bases and V 5 bases, and 4 bases lay outside the gene matches. The CDR3 nucleotides read TGTGCCAGCAGGATAGGACTAGCGGGAGGCGAGCAGTACTTC. It codes for CASRIGLAGGEQYF.

The chain combines TRBV7-2 with TRBJ1-1, with a weak D call TRBD1 (5 bases). CDR1 and CDR2 from the germline V gene are SGHTA and FQGNSA. V was trimmed by 7 bases and J by 1 base, leaving 13 bases between them. The length of the CDR3 is 14 residues. The CDR3 sequence is CASTVPGRNTEAFF. As DNA, the CDR3 is TGTGCCAGCACCGTCCCAGGGCGGAACACTGAAGCTTTCTTT.

The V and J genes are TRBV7-2 and TRBJ2-1; 14 bases fit TRBD2. Germline V gives CDR1 SGHTA, CDR2 FQGNSA. The J segment lost 2 bases and the V segment lost 4 bases, leaving 7 bases of the junction unmatched. The CDR3 spans 18 residues. For the CDR3, the DNA is TGTGCCAGCAGCTACTTGGGACTAGCGGGGGCCGCCTACAATGAGCAGTTCTTC. Protein sequence: CASSYLGLAGAAYNEQFF.

The chain is built from TRBV7-9 and TRBJ2-1; 11 bases line up with TRBD2. The CDR3 length is 17 residues. CDR1 SEHNR and CDR2 FQNEAQ come from the germline V gene (reference sequence). The V gene end was trimmed by 4 bases and the J gene end by 8 bases; junction bases not matched to a gene: 13. CDR3 region: CASSSPPRTSGLDEQFF. Here the CDR3 DNA reads TGTGCCAGCAGCTCTCCACCGAGGACTAGCGGGTTAGATGAGCAGTTCTTC.

The gene calls are TRBV19 and TRBJ1-6; 9 bases match TRBD1. V dropped 10 bases and J dropped 8; count of bases not matched to a gene: 9. The CDR3 extends over 14 amino acids. Germline-derived CDR1 and CDR2 are LNHDA and SQIVND (reference sequence). The DNA for the CDR3 is TGTGCCACTCGTACGGGACAGGGAGATTCACCCCTCCACTTT. This gives the protein CATRTGQGDSPLHF.

The chain combines TRBV18 with TRBJ1-5, with 10 bases aligning to TRBD1. The V gene's germline CDR1 is KGHSH and CDR2 LQKENI. This CDR3 region has 17 residues. V shed 2 bases and J 7 bases; nucleotides not matched to a gene: 11. The CDR3 loop is CASSPRGQGRNDQPQHF. CDR3 coding DNA: TGTGCCAGCTCACCAAGGGGACAGGGGCGAAACGACCAGCCCCAGCATTTT.

This clone was counted between two and nine times. The CDR3 coding sequence is TGTGCCAGCTCACCCAGAGAGGGGGCGACTGGAAACACCATATATTTT. Translation gives CASSPREGATGNTIYF. This chain joins TRBV18 and TRBJ1-3, with 7 bases that match TRBD1. Germline CDR1 reads KGHSH; CDR2 reads LQKENI. The CDR3 is made up of 16 amino acids. V trimming: 3 bases; J trimming: 2 bases; junction bases outside the gene matches: 7.

This chain links TRBV11-2 with TRBJ2-2; 7 bases align to TRBD2. From germline, CDR1 is SGHAT and CDR2 FQNNGV. The CDR3 extends over 15 amino acids. The V gene end was trimmed by 5 bases and the J gene end by 6 bases; junction bases not matched to a gene: 9. The CDR3 DNA sequence: TGTGCCAGCAGCCCCTCGGGGGGTGGCGCCGGGGAGCTGTTTTTT. Protein sequence: CASSPSGGGAGELFF.

The rearrangement joins TRBV28 to TRBJ2-1; tentative D call: TRBD1 (5 bases). Deletions cut 2 bases from V and 8 bases from J, with 10 bases between. This CDR3 comprises 13 residues. Germline assignment: CDR1 MDHEN and CDR2 SYDVKM. The CDR3 is CASSLGAVHEQFF. CDR3 nucleotides: TGTGCCAGCAGTTTAGGGGCGGTTCATGAGCAGTTCTTC.

This CDR3 reads CASSQRTSGTDTQYF. CDR3 in DNA: TGTGCCAGCAGCCAAAGGACTAGCGGAACAGATACGCAGTATTTT. The chain uses TRBV3-1 (or the pseudogene TRBV3-2) and TRBJ2-3; TRBD2 aligns across 10 bases. After removal of 2 bases from V and 3 bases from J, the junction contained 2 bases not matched to a gene. Germline V gene lookup returns CDR1 LGHDT and CDR2 YNNKEL (reference sequence). The CDR3 has 15 amino acids.

This chain joins TRBV4-1 and TRBJ2-1, with 10 bases matching TRBD2. The germline CDR1 and CDR2 sequences are MGHRA and YSYEKL. The CDR3 has 15 amino acids. The V and J ends lost 2 bases and 9 bases, in that order; junction bases with no gene match: 7. CDR3 region: CASSQPGLATIEQFF. The CDR3 nucleotides are TGCGCCAGCAGCCAACCGGGACTAGCGACAATTGAGCAGTTCTTC.

The J gene is TRBJ2-3, the V gene TRBV19; 8 nucleotides match TRBD2. The CDR3 contains 16 residues. V lost 3 bases to trimming and J lost 0 bases; unmatched junction nucleotides: 5. CDR1 and CDR2 (germline): LNHDA, SQIVND (reference sequence). CDR3 protein: CASSMLAGHSTDTQYF. In nucleotides, the CDR3 is TGTGCCAGTAGTATGTTAGCGGGGCATAGCACAGATACGCAGTATTTT.

The V gene is TRBV5-4, the J gene TRBJ1-1, with TRBD1 identical over 9 bases. The trim removed 3 bases at V and 7 bases at J, leaving 7 bases unmatched. There are 14 residues in the CDR3. Germline V gene sequence: CDR1 SGHNT, CDR2 YYREEE (reference sequence). The CDR3 nucleotides are TGTGCCAGCAGCTCCCAGGGACAGGGCAATGAAGCTTTCTTT. This translates into CASSSQGQGNEAFF.

The J gene is TRBJ1-2, the V gene TRBV19, with a weak D call TRBD1 (6 bases). CDR3 length: 12 amino acids. The germline V and J ends were trimmed by 3 bases and 6 bases, with 8 bases remaining between them. The germline V gene encodes CDR1 LNHDA and CDR2 SQIVND (reference sequence). As DNA, the CDR3 is TGTGCCAGTAGTATTTCAGGGGATGGCTACACCTTC. Protein: CASSISGDGYTF.

The chain combines TRBV12-3 or TRBV12-4 with TRBJ2-4; 7 bases fit TRBD1. The trim removed 6 bases at V and 8 bases at J, leaving 7 bases unmatched. The CDR3 is 13 residues long. The DNA for the CDR3 is TGTGCCAGCAGGGGACAGAAGATAGACATTCAGTACTTC. Translating it yields CASRGQKIDIQYF.

This clone was counted only a few times. The chain carries TRBV5-1 and TRBJ2-3; TRBD2 aligns across 7 bases. The CDR3 has 14 amino acids. The ends lost 3 bases at V and 2 bases at J; junction bases unmatched: 3. Germline V gene sequence: CDR1 SGHRS, CDR2 YFSETQ. The CDR3 spells CASSWGTITDTQYF. CDR3 in DNA: TGCGCCAGCAGCTGGGGGACTATCACAGATACGCAGTATTTT.

CDR3 sequence reads: CASSRGGGGAGASYNEQFF. The CDR3 DNA follows: TGTGCCAGCAGCCGGGGTGGGGGAGGAGCGGGAGCCTCCTACAATGAGCAGTTCTTC. The chain carries TRBV5-4 and TRBJ2-1; 8 nucleotides line up with TRBD2. Germline V gives CDR1 SGHNT, CDR2 YYREEE (reference sequence). The CDR3 runs 19 residues. After removal of 4 bases from V and 0 bases from J, the junction contained 15 bases not matched to a gene. The variable domain in full, completed from reference TRBV5-4 and TRBJ2-1, reads ETGVTQSPTHLIKTRGQQVTLRCSSQSGHNTVSWYQQALGQGPQFIFQYYREEENGRGNFPPRFSGLQFPNYSSELNVNALELDDSALYLCASSRGGGGAGASYNEQFFGPGTRLTVL.